These T cell receptor beta chains were read from a single sample in a study of shared clonotypes between healthy human individuals. Some clones are missing from TCRdb's copy, which holds only in-frame ones; the method was immunoSEQ multiplex PCR. The sample lists hundreds of thousands of clones; about 96% were seen once. Sequencing used naive CD8+ T cells sorted from blood. The receptors shown here come from a man aged 25 to 40 in good health. Both conserved end residues are part of each CDR3. The D gene is left open where the match is weak. The size field is filled for only some rows; it gives once, few, many or a size class.

j_call,v_call,d_call,clone_size,cdr3_nt,cdr3_aa
TRBJ2-1,TRBV29-1,TRBD2,-,TGCAGCGCCGTCGAGGGACTACCCGACTGGGAGCAGTTCTTC,CSAVEGLPDWEQFF
TRBJ2-7,TRBV18,TRBD1,-,TGTGCCAGCTCACCATGGGACAGACCCTACGAGCAGTACTTC,CASSPWDRPYEQYF
TRBJ2-3,TRBV4-1,TRBD2,-,TGCGCCAGCAGCCAAGAAGGGTACTCTGCGGGAGAGTCGGATACGCAGTATTTT,CASSQEGYSAGESDTQYF
TRBJ2-1,TRBV29-1,-,-,TGCAGCGTTGAAGGAGGGTCCTACAATGAGCAGTTCTTC,CSVEGGSYNEQFF
TRBJ2-1,TRBV5-4,TRBD2,-,TGTGCCAGCAGCTTGGGGGGGGCAGTGAGCGGGAGGGCCGTCGATGAGCAGTTCTTC,CASSLGGAVSGRAVDEQFF
TRBJ2-7,TRBV6-1,-,-,TGTGCCAGCACCTCAGGTGGGGGACCCTACGAGCAGTACTTC,CASTSGGGPYEQYF
TRBJ2-1,TRBV15,-,-,TGTGCCACCCGTAGGACGCCATACAATGAGCAGTTCTTC,CATRRTPYNEQFF
TRBJ2-1,TRBV6-6,-,-,TGTGCCAGCAGTTACTCCGTCGAGCAGTTCTTC,CASSYSVEQFF
TRBJ2-5,TRBV29-1,-,-,TGCAGCGCCTCGCCTATAGGGCTAGGGGAGACCCAGTACTTC,CSASPIGLGETQYF
TRBJ2-7,TRBV14,TRBD2,-,TGTGCCAGCAGCCCCGGAGCTAGCGGTATCCATTCCTACGAGCAGTACTTC,CASSPGASGIHSYEQYF
TRBJ2-2,TRBV7-9,-,-,TGTGCCAGCAGCTTAGCGGGAGTTACCGGGGAGCTGTTTTTT,CASSLAGVTGELFF
TRBJ2-1,TRBV25-1,-,once,TGTGCCAGCACCCAAGGGGGGGGAGTGCACACTAATGAGCAGTTCTTC,CASTQGGGVHTNEQFF
TRBJ2-1,TRBV16,-,-,TGTGCCAGCAGCCCTACCCTAGAGGGTTTAGGACCAAGTAGCGATGAGCAGTTCTTC,CASSPTLEGLGPSSDEQFF
TRBJ2-7,TRBV18,-,-,TGTGCCAGCTCACCGGTGGCAGGGCAAACCTACGAGCAGTACTTC,CASSPVAGQTYEQYF
TRBJ2-7,TRBV18,-,once,TGTGCCAGCTCACCACCGTCGGGCCTTGGCGGTAGCTCCTACGAGCAGTACTTC,CASSPPSGLGGSSYEQYF
TRBJ2-7,TRBV11-2,TRBD1,-,TGTGCCAGCAGCTTAGATTTTGGAGGACAGGGGGCTTACTACGAGCAGTACTTC,CASSLDFGGQGAYYEQYF
TRBJ1-5,TRBV27,TRBD1,-,TGTGCCAGCAGGGGACAGGGGTTTGCTCAGCCCCAGCATTTT,CASRGQGFAQPQHF
TRBJ2-7,TRBV27,-,-,TGTGCCAGCGAAGGACGGTCGGGGCAGTACTTC,CASEGRSGQYF
TRBJ2-7,TRBV5-5,TRBD1,once,TGTGCCAGCAGCTTTAGGATCAGGGGGTCGGACGAGCAGTACTTC,CASSFRIRGSDEQYF
TRBJ2-3,TRBV29-1,TRBD2,-,TGCAGCGTTGAAGGGCTAGCGGGGCCGTATCAGGATACGCAGTATTTT,CSVEGLAGPYQDTQYF
TRBJ1-2,TRBV5-1,-,-,TGCGCCAGCAGCCCCGGATGGGATAACTATGGCTACACCTTC,CASSPGWDNYGYTF
TRBJ1-1,TRBV9,-,-,TGTGCCAGCAGGGACAGTTCTGGTAAGGTCACTGAAGCTTTCTTT,CASRDSSGKVTEAFF